This T cell receptor (beta chain) was documented in a study of CD8 T cells in ankylosing spondylitis. As concerns this clonotype: Its specificity is not known.

Each CDR3 protein is one row after TCRdb ran MiXCR on the 5' RACE reads. The table shows around 180,000 distinct CDR3 sequences, with around a sixth occurring only once. This CDR3 has 13 residues. Trimming cost V 3 bases and J 6 bases, with 9 bases left between them. Germline V CDR1 and CDR2: ENHRY, SYGVKD. Findings of the study overall: It appeared that ankylosing spondylitis blood was characterized by a TCR beta motif of eight highly homologous variants.

Sample: blood, either unsorted or a sorted T cell fraction (not recorded which). This TCR came from a male donor aged 10 to 30 with ankylosing spondylitis or in good health (not recorded which). The chain carries TRBV10-3 and TRBJ2-1; no definite D call. CDR3 loop: CAISEDTRNEQFF. CDR3 sequence (DNA): TGTGCCATCAGTGAAGATACGCGCAATGAGCAGTTCTTC.